These 7 T cell receptor beta chains share one sample of origin, sequenced in a study of breast tumors, draining lymph nodes, adjacent tissues. Breast cancer patients provided tissue from their axillary draining lymph nodes. A single record per CDR3 protein comes from TCRdb applying MiXCR to the multiplex PCR reads. This repertoire shows 85,000 to 130,000 distinct CDR3 sequences, 21% found once; its top ten account for roughly 1.3%. The specimen sequenced was axillary lymph node tissue. Receptor source: a female donor with breast cancer. Some clones in this sample may be carry-over from other donors' samples.

This clonotype was recorded many times. This chain uses TRBV9 with TRBJ1-2, with 10 bases aligning to TRBD1. The CDR3 runs 18 residues. Germline loops: CDR1 SGDLS, CDR2 YYNGEE. Losses at the gene ends were 4 bases for V and 6 bases for J; bases not matched to a gene: 18. CDR3 DNA: TGTGCCAGCAGCAGAGGTTCCCGGACAGGGGGGCGGCTGGATGGCTACACCTTC. As protein: CASSRGSRTGGRLDGYTF.

Points on this clonotype: A much larger clone differs from this one at a single base, so this may be a read error. The V gene is TRBV5-8, the J gene TRBJ2-5; D remains ambiguous. Per germline, CDR1 SGHTS and CDR2 YDEGEE. Trimming took 0 bases from V and 7 from J, leaving 7 bases between them. This CDR3 has 12 residues. The CDR3 nucleotides read TGTGCCAGCAGCTTGGTTGAAGGGACCCAGTACTTC. Encoded protein: CASSLVEGTQYF. The whole variable domain, filled in from reference TRBV5-8 and TRBJ2-5, reads EAGVTQSPTHLIKTRGQQATLRCSPISGHTSVYWYQQALGLGLQFLLWYDEGEERNRGNFPPRFSGRQFPNYSSELNVNALELEDSALYLCASSLVEGTQYFGPGTRLLVL.

This clonotype was seen more than once but under ten times. The chain has TRBV5-6 and TRBJ2-3; weak D call: TRBD2 (6 bases). Trimming cost V 0 bases and J 0 bases, with 11 bases left between them. CDR1 is SGHDT, CDR2 YYEEEE, per germline. The CDR3 has 16 amino acids. CDR3 loop: CASSLALGGSTDTQYF. As DNA, the CDR3 is TGTGCCAGCAGCTTGGCCTTGGGGGGTAGCACAGATACGCAGTATTTT.

This clonotype was recorded at least ten times. The chain links TRBV5-1 to TRBJ2-3; 10 positions agree with TRBD1. Germline V lookup: CDR1 SGHRS, CDR2 YFSETQ. The CDR3 loop spans 16 amino acids. The J segment lost 6 bases and the V segment lost 5 bases, leaving 12 bases of the junction unmatched. CDR3 amino acids: CASRSPTGGVGDTQYF. The CDR3 region has the DNA TGCGCCAGCAGATCTCCGACAGGGGGCGTCGGGGATACGCAGTATTTT. Based on the CDR3 plus reference TRBV5-1 and TRBJ2-3, the full variable domain is KAGVTQTPRYLIKTRGQQVTLSCSPISGHRSVSWYQQTPGQGLQFLFEYFSETQRNKGNFPGRFSGRQFSNSRSEMNVSTLELGDSALYLCASRSPTGGVGDTQYFGPGTRLTVL.

The chain uses TRBV4-2 and TRBJ2-3; 7 nucleotides match TRBD2. V gave up 1 base and J gave up 0 bases; unmatched junction bases: 4. From germline, CDR1 is LGHNA and CDR2 YNFKEQ. This CDR3 has 16 amino acids. The CDR3 DNA is TGTGCCAGCAGCCAAGTGGCAGCGGGGAGCACAGATACGCAGTATTTT. Amino acid sequence: CASSQVAAGSTDTQYF.

This clonotype was seen many times. This chain connects TRBV5-4 to TRBJ2-1, with D unresolved. Trimming left V 6 bases short and J 0 bases short, with 10 bases between. Germline CDR1 and CDR2: SGHNT and YYREEE (reference sequence). The CDR3 is 14 residues long. CDR3 protein: CASTSSSSYNEQFF. The CDR3, as DNA: TGTGCCAGCACCTCTAGTAGCTCCTACAATGAGCAGTTCTTC.

This clonotype was counted ten times or more. The rearrangement joins TRBV5-1 to TRBJ2-1; 10 bases map to TRBD2. Losses at the gene ends were 2 bases for V and 9 bases for J; bases not matched to a gene: 2. Germline CDR1 is SGHRS and CDR2 is YFSETQ. This CDR3 has 13 residues. CDR3 DNA sequence: TGCGCCAGCAGCTTACTAGCGGGGTTTGAGCAGTTCTTC. It encodes CASSLLAGFEQFF.